This TCR beta chain was identified in a study of metastatic and nonmetastatic thyroid tumors. Thyroid surgery was performed in patients who had received no treatment beforehand. TCRdb reassembled clones from the PCR reads with MiXCR. In the table there are under 40,000 clones, approximately 17% of which are singletons. This clone was observed a handful of times. V was trimmed by 6 bases and J by 0 bases, leaving 18 bases between them. The CDR3 is made up of 15 amino acids. CDR1 and CDR2 from the germline V gene are SQVTM and ANQGSEA. The sequencing input was blood. This clonotype was sampled from a female donor with papillary thyroid cancer or a benign thyroid nodule (not recorded which). Some clones in this sample may be carry-over from other donors' samples. V gene TRBV29-1 combines with J gene TRBJ2-7; maybe TRBD1 (6 bases). CDR3 sequence reads: CSVTPGTSSSYEQYF. CDR3 sequence (DNA): TGCAGCGTCACCCCCGGGACATCCAGCTCCTACGAGCAGTACTTC.